These 8 T cell receptor beta chains originate from one sample sequenced in a study of beta chain features in type 1 diabetes listed by TCRdb under 2018. Library preparation employed the immunoSEQ multiplex PCR assay. All of the isolated RNA was reverse transcribed with the High Capacity cDNA Reverse Transcription Kit, so expressed TCRB transcripts were sequenced. The table was pulled from immuneACCESS by TCRdb, which kept in-frame rearrangements only. Such tables lose some clones; where checked, under half of the loss comes from unresolved V genes, and the rest has no known cause. This sample gives about 360,000 clones in total; around 12% of them show up just once. In total, the top ten clones hold 0.015% to 0.02% of the sample. Sample: naive CD4+ T cells from blood. What this sample's cell subset or site label stands for: true naive CD4+ T cells. The receptor source for this set is a man aged 18 to 29 in good health.

This clone occurred once. This chain links TRBV6-1 with TRBJ2-4; possible D gene TRBD1, 6 bases. The CDR3 is 14 residues long. CDR1 and CDR2 from the germline V gene are MNHNS and SASEGT. The V end was cut by 8 bases, the J end by 8 bases, with 19 bases between. CDR3 sequence (DNA): TGTGCCAGCTCCGACCTGGGGGCAGGGTACATTCAGTACTTC. Its protein is CASSDLGAGYIQYF.

This sequence joins TRBV29-1 and TRBJ2-5, with D tentatively TRBD2 (5 bases). This CDR3 has 11 amino acids. Germline CDR1 is SQVTM and CDR2 is ANQGSEA. Trimming shortened V by 1 base and J by 5 bases, and 5 bases separated the two germline ends. The CDR3 region is CSVEVAETQYF. CDR3 nucleotides: TGCAGCGTTGAAGTAGCGGAGACCCAGTACTTC.

The CDR3 sequence: CASSQDRGGGPQHF. The CDR3 bases are TGTGCCAGCAGCCAAGATCGGGGAGGGGGGCCCCAGCATTTT. The gene calls are TRBV7-9 and TRBJ1-5, with D maybe TRBD1 (6 bases). The V gene's germline CDR1 is SEHNR and CDR2 FQNEAQ (reference sequence). The CDR3 contains 14 residues. Trimming removed 5 bases from V and 9 bases from J, with 17 bases in between.

The rearrangement uses TRBV7-2 and TRBJ1-5, with D perhaps TRBD1 (5 bases). V lost 5 bases and J lost 6, with 17 bases in between. Germline values: CDR1 SGHTA, CDR2 FQGNSA. This CDR3 is built from 15 residues. As DNA, the CDR3 is TGTGCCAGCAGCCTCGGGGAGGGGACCAGTCAGCCCCAGCATTTT. It specifies CASSLGEGTSQPQHF.

The chain carries TRBV7-3 and TRBJ2-1; 10 bases align to TRBD2. Germline CDR1 reads SGHTA; CDR2 reads FQGTGA. V lost 5 bases and J lost 2; bases outside the gene matches: 3. CDR3 length: 15 residues. This CDR3 reads CASSLLAGAYNEQFF. The CDR3 bases are TGTGCCAGCAGCCTCCTAGCGGGGGCCTACAATGAGCAGTTCTTC.

V is TRBV14 and J is TRBJ2-4, with 8 bases fitting TRBD2. This CDR3 region has 15 residues. Trimming took 4 bases from V and 10 from J; bases not matched to a gene: 12. The germline V gene encodes CDR1 SGHDN and CDR2 FVKESK. CDR3 DNA: TGTGCCAGCAGCCCTGGTTTGGCTAGCGGGTCGATTCAGTACTTC. Translation: CASSPGLASGSIQYF.

A few counts support this clone. The chain joins TRBV29-1 to TRBJ1-2; 8 bases fit TRBD1. Trimming at V came to 0 bases and at J to 7 bases, leaving 10 bases not matched to a gene. The CDR3 sequence is 15 residues long. Looked up from germline, CDR1 is SQVTM and CDR2 is ANQGSEA. The CDR3 bases are TGCAGCGTTGAAGAACCAGGGGGCGCGTTTGGTGGCTACACCTTC. It codes for CSVEEPGGAFGGYTF.

This clone was counted only a few times. The same CDR3 can be traced to other DNA sequences in this sample. The chain uses TRBV19 and TRBJ2-1, with 8 bases aligning to TRBD1. Germline V gene sequence: CDR1 LNHDA, CDR2 SQIVND (reference sequence). This CDR3 is 14 amino acids long. The ends lost 1 base at V and 4 bases at J; junction bases unmatched: 0. The CDR3: CASSIGTGYNEQFF. Written as DNA, the CDR3 is TGTGCCAGTAGTATAGGGACAGGGTACAATGAGCAGTTCTTC.